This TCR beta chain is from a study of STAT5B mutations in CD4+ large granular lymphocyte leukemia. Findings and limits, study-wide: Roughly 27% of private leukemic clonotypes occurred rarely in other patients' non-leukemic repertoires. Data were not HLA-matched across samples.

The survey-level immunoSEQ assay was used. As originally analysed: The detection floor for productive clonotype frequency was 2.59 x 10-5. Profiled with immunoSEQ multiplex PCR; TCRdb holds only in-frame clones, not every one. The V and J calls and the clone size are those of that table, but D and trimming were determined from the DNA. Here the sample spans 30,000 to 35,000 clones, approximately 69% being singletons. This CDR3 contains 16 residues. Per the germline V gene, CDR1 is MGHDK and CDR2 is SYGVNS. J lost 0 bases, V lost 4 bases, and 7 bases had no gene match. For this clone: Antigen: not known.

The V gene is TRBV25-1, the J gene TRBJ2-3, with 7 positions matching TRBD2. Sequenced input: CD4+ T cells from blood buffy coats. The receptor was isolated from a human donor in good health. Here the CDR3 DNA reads TGTGCCAGCAGTGCCTACTCGGGGGGTAGCACAGATACGCAGTATTTT. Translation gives CASSAYSGGSTDTQYF.